One sample yielded the 16 T cell receptor beta chains listed below, sequenced in a study of T-cell reconstitution after alpha-beta-depleted transplantation in children. Unique molecular identifiers tagged the TCRbeta library. TCRdb itself ran the PCR reads through MiXCR, one entry per CDR3 protein. The sample lists 330,000 or so distinct CDR3 sequences, approximately 10% occurring once. The sample in question was PBMCs from the stem cell graft donor, obtained from the stem cell graft. The receptors here all came from a human donor who donated a stem cell graft to a child with acute lymphoblastic leukemia.

This chain joins TRBV7-9 and TRBJ2-7; 7 nucleotides align to TRBD1. CDR3 length: 15 residues. The germline gives CDR1 SEHNR, CDR2 FQNEAQ (reference sequence). J was trimmed by 7 bases and V by 4 bases; bases with no gene match: 13. The CDR3 nucleotides are TGTGCCAGCAGCTCGAATCGACAGGGTCCGTATGAGCAGTACTTC. This translates into CASSSNRQGPYEQYF.

The V and J genes are TRBV11-2 and TRBJ2-5; 8 bases are shared with TRBD2. The CDR3 runs 18 residues. Germline assignment: CDR1 SGHAT and CDR2 FQNNGV. J lost 3 bases, V lost 1 base, and 13 bases had no gene match. This CDR3 is CASSLGLALSKEKETQYF. In nucleotides, the CDR3 is TGTGCCAGCAGCTTAGGACTAGCGTTGTCTAAGGAGAAAGAGACCCAGTACTTC. Together with reference TRBV11-2 and TRBJ2-5, the CDR3 gives the full variable domain: EAGVAQSPRYKIIEKRQSVAFWCNPISGHATLYWYQQILGQGPKLLIQFQNNGVVDDSQLPKDRFSAERLKGVDSTLKIQPAKLEDSAVYLCASSLGLALSKEKETQYFGPGTRLLVL.

The chain employs TRBV7-9 and TRBJ1-1; 10 nucleotides agree with TRBD1. The V and J ends lost 7 bases and 6 bases, in that order; junction bases with no gene match: 5. The CDR3 has 13 residues. Germline V gene lookup returns CDR1 SEHNR and CDR2 FQNEAQ (reference sequence). CDR3 nucleotide sequence: TGTGCCAGCATTAAAGGGACAGGGGCTGAAGCTTTCTTT. Protein product: CASIKGTGAEAFF.

This clonotype was seen repeatedly, ten times or more. DNA for the CDR3: TGCGCCAGCACGGACAGGCGGTATGGCTACACCTTC. Translation: CASTDRRYGYTF. The chain joins TRBV10-2 to TRBJ1-2, with 7 bases fitting TRBD1. V dropped 7 bases and J dropped 5; count of bases not matched to a gene: 4. Germline V lookup: CDR1 WSHSY, CDR2 SAAADI. The CDR3 sequence is 12 residues long.

V is TRBV9 and J is TRBJ2-1; weak D call: TRBD2 (6 bases). The CDR3 is 15 amino acids. Germline CDR1 and CDR2: SGDLS and YYNGEE. V lost 3 bases to trimming and J lost 3 bases, with 13 bases between them. CDR3 DNA: TGTGCCAGCAGCGCGGTGGGACTGAGCTACAATGAGCAGTTCTTC. Protein sequence: CASSAVGLSYNEQFF.

A few counts support this clonotype. The V and J genes are TRBV20-1 and TRBJ2-1; D uncertain. Germline CDR1 reads DFQATT; CDR2 reads SNEGSKA (reference sequence). The V and J ends lost 1 base and 2 bases respectively, with 6 bases between them. The CDR3 runs to 13 residues. CDR3 residues: CSARGGPYNEQFF. The CDR3 nucleotides read TGCAGTGCTAGAGGAGGACCCTACAATGAGCAGTTCTTC.

V usage is TRBV7-9 and J usage is TRBJ2-1; 10 nucleotides match TRBD2. J lost 4 bases, V lost 6 bases, and 12 bases had no gene match. The CDR3 extends over 17 amino acids. The V gene's germline CDR1 is SEHNR and CDR2 FQNEAQ (reference sequence). CDR3 in amino acids: CASRTLRGTSAYNEQFF. DNA for the CDR3: TGTGCCAGCAGGACTTTGCGGGGGACTAGCGCGTACAATGAGCAGTTCTTC.

This rearrangement joins TRBV7-3 to TRBJ2-7; D ambiguous. The CDR3 totals 15 residues. V lost 0 bases and J 2 bases, leaving 11 bases between the germline ends. Germline V gene sequence: CDR1 SGHTA, CDR2 FQGTGA. CDR3 DNA sequence: TGTGCCAGCAGCTTAACGAGTAGTTCGCCCTACGAGCAGTACTTC. It codes for CASSLTSSSPYEQYF.

This clonotype was detected a few times. V gene TRBV15 combines with J gene TRBJ2-3, with 13 bases aligning to TRBD2. Looked up from germline, CDR1 is LNHNV and CDR2 is YYDKDF (reference sequence). Trimming cost V 0 bases and J 7 bases; bases outside gene matches: 7. The CDR3 is 17 residues long. CDR3 sequence: CATSRDRLAGGTNTQYF. The CDR3 nucleotides read TGTGCCACCAGCAGAGACCGACTAGCGGGGGGCACGAATACGCAGTATTTT.

The gene calls are TRBV5-1 and TRBJ2-3, with D unresolved. The ends were cut back, 0 bases at V and 2 bases at J, with 13 bases in the middle. This CDR3 comprises 16 residues. Germline CDR1 reads SGHRS; CDR2 reads YFSETQ. CDR3 protein: CASSLGRRQATDTQYF. The CDR3 DNA reads as TGCGCCAGCAGCTTGGGTCGACGGCAGGCCACAGATACGCAGTATTTT.

This clonotype has a handful of counts. The V gene is TRBV12-3 or TRBV12-4, the J gene TRBJ1-1; D call uncertain. Between the trimmed V and J ends, which lost 1 base and 6 bases, there was a span of 9 bases. The CDR3 is 13 residues long. For the CDR3, the DNA is TGTGCCAGCAGTTTAGGGTCCGGGTCTGAAGCTTTCTTT. Its translation: CASSLGSGSEAFF.

This clonotype occurred a few times. The gene calls are TRBV9 and TRBJ2-7; no firm D call. The germline V and J ends were trimmed by 6 bases and 2 bases, with 15 bases remaining between them. This CDR3 is built from 14 residues. Germline V gives CDR1 SGDLS, CDR2 YYNGEE. The CDR3 sequence: CASTQSPAPYEQYF. DNA for the CDR3: TGTGCCAGCACCCAGTCCCCAGCCCCCTACGAGCAGTACTTC.

The gene calls are TRBV6-1 and TRBJ2-7; 9 nucleotides line up with TRBD1. V lost 6 bases, J lost 4 bases, and 13 bases stayed unmatched. The CDR3 consists of 16 residues. The germline CDR1 and CDR2 sequences are MNHNS and SASEGT. This CDR3 reads CASSTNRGQFVYEQYF. CDR3 in DNA: TGTGCCAGCAGCACAAACAGGGGGCAGTTCGTTTACGAGCAGTACTTC.

The V gene is TRBV6-5, the J gene TRBJ2-1, with D possibly matching TRBD2 (5 bases). CDR1 and CDR2 from the germline V gene are MNHEY and SVGAGI. V was shortened by 4 bases and J by 10 bases, with 17 bases between the two germline ends. The CDR3 extends over 14 amino acids. The CDR3 region is CASSFPLGIGEQFF. DNA of the CDR3: TGTGCCAGCAGTTTCCCACTAGGGATCGGGGAGCAGTTCTTC.

The V call is TRBV19, the J call TRBJ1-1; unclear D gene. CDR3 length: 13 residues. From germline, CDR1 is LNHDA and CDR2 SQIVND (reference sequence). Trimming took 3 bases from V and 0 from J, leaving 5 bases between them. The CDR3 nucleotides are TGTGCCAGTAGTATCCAAATGAACACTGAAGCTTTCTTT. It yields the protein CASSIQMNTEAFF.

This clonotype was seen many times. The gene calls are TRBV4-3 and TRBJ2-4, with D maybe TRBD1 (5 bases). Germline values: CDR1 LGHNA, CDR2 YSLEER. V dropped 1 base and J dropped 13 bases, with 11 bases sitting between them. This CDR3 is built from 12 residues. The DNA for the CDR3 is TGCGCCAGCAGCCAAGGAGACAGTGGGCAGTACTTC. This translates into CASSQGDSGQYF.